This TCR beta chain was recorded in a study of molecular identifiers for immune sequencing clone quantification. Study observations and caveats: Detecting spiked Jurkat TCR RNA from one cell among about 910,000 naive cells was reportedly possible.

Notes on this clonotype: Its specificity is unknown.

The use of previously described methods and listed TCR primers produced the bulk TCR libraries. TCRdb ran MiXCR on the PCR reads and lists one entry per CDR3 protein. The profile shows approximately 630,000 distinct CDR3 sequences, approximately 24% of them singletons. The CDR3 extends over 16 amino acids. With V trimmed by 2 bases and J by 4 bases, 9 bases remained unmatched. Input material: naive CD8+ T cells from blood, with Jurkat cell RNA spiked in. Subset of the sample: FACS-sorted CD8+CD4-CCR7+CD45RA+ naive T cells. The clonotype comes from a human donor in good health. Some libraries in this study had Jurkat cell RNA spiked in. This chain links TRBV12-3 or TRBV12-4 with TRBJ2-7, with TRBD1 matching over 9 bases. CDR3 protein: CASSLSGRDRGYEQYF. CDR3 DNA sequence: TGTGCCAGCAGTTTATCCGGGCGAGACAGGGGGTACGAGCAGTACTTC.